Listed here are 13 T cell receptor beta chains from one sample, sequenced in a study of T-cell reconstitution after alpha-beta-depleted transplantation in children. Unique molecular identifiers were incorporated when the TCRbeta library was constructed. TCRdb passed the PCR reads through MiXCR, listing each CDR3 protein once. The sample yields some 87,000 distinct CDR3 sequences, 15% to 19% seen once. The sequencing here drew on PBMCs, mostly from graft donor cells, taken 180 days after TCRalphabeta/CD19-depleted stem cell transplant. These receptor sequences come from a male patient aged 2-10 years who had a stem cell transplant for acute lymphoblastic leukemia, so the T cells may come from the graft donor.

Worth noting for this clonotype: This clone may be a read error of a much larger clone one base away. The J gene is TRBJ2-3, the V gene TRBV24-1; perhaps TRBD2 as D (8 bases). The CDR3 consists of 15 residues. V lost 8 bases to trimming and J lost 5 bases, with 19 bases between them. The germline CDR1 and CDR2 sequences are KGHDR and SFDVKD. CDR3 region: CATKATSDRVDTQYF. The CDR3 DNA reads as TGTGCCACCAAGGCGACTAGCGACAGGGTAGATACGCAGTATTTT.

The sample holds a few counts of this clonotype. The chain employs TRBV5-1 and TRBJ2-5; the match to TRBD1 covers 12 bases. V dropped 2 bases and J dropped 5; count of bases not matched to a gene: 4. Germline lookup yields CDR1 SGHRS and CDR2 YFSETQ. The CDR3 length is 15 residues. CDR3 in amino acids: CASSFRDRGRETQYF. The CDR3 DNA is TGCGCCAGCAGCTTCCGGGACAGGGGGCGTGAGACCCAGTACTTC.

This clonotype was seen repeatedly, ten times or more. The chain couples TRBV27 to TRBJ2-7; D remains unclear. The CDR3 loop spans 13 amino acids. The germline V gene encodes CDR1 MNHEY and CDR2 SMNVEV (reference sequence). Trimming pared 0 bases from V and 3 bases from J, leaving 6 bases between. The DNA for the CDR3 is TGTGCCAGCAGTTTATCGACGATCTACGAGCAGTACTTC. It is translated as CASSLSTIYEQYF.

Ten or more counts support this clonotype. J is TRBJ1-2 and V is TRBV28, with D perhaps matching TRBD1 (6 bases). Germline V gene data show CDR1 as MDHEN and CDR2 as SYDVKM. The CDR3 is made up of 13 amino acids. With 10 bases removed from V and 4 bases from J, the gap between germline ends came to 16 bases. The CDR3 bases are TGTGCCACCGGGGGCGGGGGCGTCTATGGCTACACCTTC. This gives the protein CATGGGGVYGYTF.

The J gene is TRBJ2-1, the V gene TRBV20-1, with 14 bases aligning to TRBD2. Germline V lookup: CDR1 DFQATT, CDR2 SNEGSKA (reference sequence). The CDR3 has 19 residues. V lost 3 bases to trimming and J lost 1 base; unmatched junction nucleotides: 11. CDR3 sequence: CSARGRLAGGPSSYNEQFF. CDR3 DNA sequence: TGCAGTGCTAGGGGAAGACTAGCGGGGGGGCCAAGTTCCTACAATGAGCAGTTCTTC.

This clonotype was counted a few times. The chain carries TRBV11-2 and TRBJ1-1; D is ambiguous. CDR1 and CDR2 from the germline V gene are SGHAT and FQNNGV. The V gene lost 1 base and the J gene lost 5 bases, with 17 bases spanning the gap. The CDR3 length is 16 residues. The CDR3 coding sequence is TGTGCCAGCAGCTTAGGTTTTATTAGGCGAAGTACTGAAGCTTTCTTT. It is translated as CASSLGFIRRSTEAFF.

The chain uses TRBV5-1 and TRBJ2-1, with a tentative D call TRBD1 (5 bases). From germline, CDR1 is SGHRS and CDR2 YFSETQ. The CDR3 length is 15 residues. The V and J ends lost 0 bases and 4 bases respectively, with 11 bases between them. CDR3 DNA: TGCGCCAGCAGCTTGGAGGGGCTGGGGTACAATGAGCAGTTCTTC. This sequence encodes CASSLEGLGYNEQFF.

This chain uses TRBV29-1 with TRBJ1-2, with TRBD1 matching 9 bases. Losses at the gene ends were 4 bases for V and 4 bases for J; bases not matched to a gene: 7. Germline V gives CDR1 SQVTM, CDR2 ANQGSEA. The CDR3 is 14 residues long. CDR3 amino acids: CSVAPGQGSYGYTF. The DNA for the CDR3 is TGCAGCGTTGCGCCTGGACAGGGGAGCTATGGCTACACCTTC.

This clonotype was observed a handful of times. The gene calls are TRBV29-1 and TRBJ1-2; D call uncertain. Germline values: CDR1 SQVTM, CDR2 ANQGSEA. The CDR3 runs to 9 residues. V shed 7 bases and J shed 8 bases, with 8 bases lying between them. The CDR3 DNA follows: TGCAGCGCAGTCCCAGGCTACACCTTC. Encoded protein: CSAVPGYTF.

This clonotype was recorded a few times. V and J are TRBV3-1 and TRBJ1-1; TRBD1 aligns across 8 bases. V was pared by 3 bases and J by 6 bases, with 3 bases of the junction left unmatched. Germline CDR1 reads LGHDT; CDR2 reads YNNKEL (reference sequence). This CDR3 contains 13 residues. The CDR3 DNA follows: TGTGCCAGCAGCCAGCACAGGGGGGCTGAAGCTTTCTTT. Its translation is CASSQHRGAEAFF.

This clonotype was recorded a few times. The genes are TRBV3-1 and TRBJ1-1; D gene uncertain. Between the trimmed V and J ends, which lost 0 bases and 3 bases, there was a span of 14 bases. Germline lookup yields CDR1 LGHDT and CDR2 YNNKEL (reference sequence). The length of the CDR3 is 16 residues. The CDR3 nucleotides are TGTGCCAGCAGCCAAGATCTAGTTCTTACGGACACTGAAGCTTTCTTT. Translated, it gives CASSQDLVLTDTEAFF. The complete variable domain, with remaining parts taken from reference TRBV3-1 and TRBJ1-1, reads DTAVSQTPKYLVTQMGNDKSIKCEQNLGHDTMYWYKQDSKKFLKIMFSYNNKELIINETVPNRFSPKSPDKAHLNLHINSLELGDSAVYFCASSQDLVLTDTEAFFGQGTRLTVV.

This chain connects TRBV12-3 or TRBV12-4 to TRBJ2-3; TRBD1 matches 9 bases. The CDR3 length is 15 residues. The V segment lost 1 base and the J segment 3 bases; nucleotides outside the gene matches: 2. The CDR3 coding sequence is TGTGCCAGCAGTTTAGGGACAGGGGCTACAGATACGCAGTATTTT. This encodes CASSLGTGATDTQYF.

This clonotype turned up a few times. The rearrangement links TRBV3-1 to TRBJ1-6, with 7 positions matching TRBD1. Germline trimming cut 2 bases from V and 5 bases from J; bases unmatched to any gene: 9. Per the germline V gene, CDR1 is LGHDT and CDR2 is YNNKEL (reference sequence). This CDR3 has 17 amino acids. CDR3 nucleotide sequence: TGTGCCAGCAGCCAAAGGAATAGGGGGCCTAATAATTCACCCCTCCACTTT. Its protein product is CASSQRNRGPNNSPLHF.